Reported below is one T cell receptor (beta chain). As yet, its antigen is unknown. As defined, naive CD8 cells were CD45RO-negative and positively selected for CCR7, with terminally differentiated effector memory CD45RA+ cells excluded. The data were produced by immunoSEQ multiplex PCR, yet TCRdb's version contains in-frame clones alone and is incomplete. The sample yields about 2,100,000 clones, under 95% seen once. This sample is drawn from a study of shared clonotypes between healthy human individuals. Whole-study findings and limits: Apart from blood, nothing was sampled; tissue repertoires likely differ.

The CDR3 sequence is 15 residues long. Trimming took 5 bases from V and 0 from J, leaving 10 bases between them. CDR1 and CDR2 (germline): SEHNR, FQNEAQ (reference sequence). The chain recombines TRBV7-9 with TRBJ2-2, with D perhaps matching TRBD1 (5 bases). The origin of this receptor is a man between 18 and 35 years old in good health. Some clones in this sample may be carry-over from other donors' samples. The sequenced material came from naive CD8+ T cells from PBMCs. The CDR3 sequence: CASSHGQTNTGELFF. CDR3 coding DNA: TGTGCCAGCAGCCACGGACAAACGAACACCGGGGAGCTGTTTTTT.